This TCR beta chain was documented in a study of cytomegalovirus exposure and HLA in healthy donors. The germline CDR1 and CDR2 sequences are MNHEY and SMNVEV (reference sequence). CDR3 size: 14 residues. V was pared by 1 base and J by 7 bases, with 3 bases of the junction left unmatched. With respect to this clone: Its antigen is not known.

13 Jbeta primers and 60 Vbeta primers were used for the PCR. Method: immunoSEQ multiplex PCR; TCRdb's copy keeps in-frame clones and lacks some. The sample yields under 200,000 clones, around 80% seen once. Overall study findings and caveats: Clonal expansion was found to be greater in HLA-associated TCR beta chains than in equally common others in a later analysis.

V usage is TRBV27 and J usage is TRBJ2-1, with 8 bases identical to TRBD2. Sequenced input: PBMCs. The sequence was obtained from a male donor in good health and CMV-seropositive. The CDR3 loop is CASSLYSGGNEQFF. In nucleotides, the CDR3 is TGTGCCAGCAGTTTATACTCGGGGGGGAATGAGCAGTTCTTC.